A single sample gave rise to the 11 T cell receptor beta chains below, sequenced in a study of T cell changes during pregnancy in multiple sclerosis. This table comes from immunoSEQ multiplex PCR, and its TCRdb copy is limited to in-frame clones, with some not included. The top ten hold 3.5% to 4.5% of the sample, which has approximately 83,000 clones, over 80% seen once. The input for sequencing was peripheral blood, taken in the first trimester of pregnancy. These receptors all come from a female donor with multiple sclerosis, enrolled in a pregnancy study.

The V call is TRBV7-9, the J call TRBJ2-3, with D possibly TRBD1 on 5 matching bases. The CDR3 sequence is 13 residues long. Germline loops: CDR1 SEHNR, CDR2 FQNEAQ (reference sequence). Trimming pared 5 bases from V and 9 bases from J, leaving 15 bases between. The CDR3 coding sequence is TGTGCCAGCAGCCCTGGGGCCGCCAACACGCAGTATTTT. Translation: CASSPGAANTQYF.

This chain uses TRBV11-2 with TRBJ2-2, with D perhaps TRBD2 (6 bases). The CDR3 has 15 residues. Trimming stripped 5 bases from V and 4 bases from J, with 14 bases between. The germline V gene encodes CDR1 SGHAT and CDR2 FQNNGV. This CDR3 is CASSLRPGGTGELFF. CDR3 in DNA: TGTGCCAGCAGCCTACGCCCCGGGGGCACCGGGGAGCTGTTTTTT.

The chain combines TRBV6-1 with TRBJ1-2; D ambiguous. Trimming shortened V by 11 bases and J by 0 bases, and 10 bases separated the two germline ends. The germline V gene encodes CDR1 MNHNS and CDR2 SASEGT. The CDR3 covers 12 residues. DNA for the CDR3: TGTGCCGCCTCGACACCTAACTATGGCTACACCTTC. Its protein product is CAASTPNYGYTF.

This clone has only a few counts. The CDR3 sequence: CASSEGQGNSGNTIYF. DNA for the CDR3: TGTGCCAGCAGTGAAGGGCAGGGTAATTCTGGAAACACCATATATTTT. The J gene is TRBJ1-3, the V gene TRBV2, with D possibly matching TRBD1 (5 bases). V was pared by 1 base and J by 1 base, with 11 bases between. The CDR3 is 16 residues long. The germline V gene has CDR1 SNHLY and CDR2 FYNNEI.

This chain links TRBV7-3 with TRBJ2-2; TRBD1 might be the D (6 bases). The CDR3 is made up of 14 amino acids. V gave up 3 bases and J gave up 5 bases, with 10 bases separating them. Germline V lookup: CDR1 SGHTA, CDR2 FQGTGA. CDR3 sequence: CASSFRGGTGELFF. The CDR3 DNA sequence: TGTGCCAGCAGCTTCAGGGGCGGGACCGGGGAGCTGTTTTTT.

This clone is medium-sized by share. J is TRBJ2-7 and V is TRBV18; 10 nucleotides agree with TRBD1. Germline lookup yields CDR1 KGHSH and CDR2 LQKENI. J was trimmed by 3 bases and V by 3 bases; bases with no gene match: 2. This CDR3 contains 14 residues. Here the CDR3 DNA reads TGTGCCAGCTCACCGGGGACAGGGGACTACGAGCAGTACTTC. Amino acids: CASSPGTGDYEQYF.

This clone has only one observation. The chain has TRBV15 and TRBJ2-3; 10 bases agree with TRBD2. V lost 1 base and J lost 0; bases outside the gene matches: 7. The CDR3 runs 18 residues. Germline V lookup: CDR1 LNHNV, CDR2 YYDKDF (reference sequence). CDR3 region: CATSRGASGGSSTDTQYF. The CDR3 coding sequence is TGTGCCACCAGCAGAGGGGCTAGCGGGGGCTCTAGCACAGATACGCAGTATTTT.

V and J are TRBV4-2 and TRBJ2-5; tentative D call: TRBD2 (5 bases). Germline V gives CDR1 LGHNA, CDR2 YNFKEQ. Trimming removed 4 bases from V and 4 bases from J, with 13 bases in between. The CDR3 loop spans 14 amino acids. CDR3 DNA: TGTGCCAGCAGCCCGCGGACGAGGGTAGAGACCCAGTACTTC. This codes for CASSPRTRVETQYF.

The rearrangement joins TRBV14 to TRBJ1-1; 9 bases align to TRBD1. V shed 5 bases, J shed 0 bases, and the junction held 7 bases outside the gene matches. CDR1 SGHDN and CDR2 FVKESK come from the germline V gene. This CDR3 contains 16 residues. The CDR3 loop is CASSGAGTGMNTEAFF. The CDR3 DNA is TGTGCCAGCAGCGGCGCTGGGACAGGGATGAACACTGAAGCTTTCTTT.

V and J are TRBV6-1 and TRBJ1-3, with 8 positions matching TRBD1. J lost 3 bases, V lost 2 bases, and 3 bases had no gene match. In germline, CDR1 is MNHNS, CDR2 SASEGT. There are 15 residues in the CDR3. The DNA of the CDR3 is TGTGCCAGCAGTGAACAGGGGGCAGGTGGAAACACCATATATTTT. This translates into CASSEQGAGGNTIYF.

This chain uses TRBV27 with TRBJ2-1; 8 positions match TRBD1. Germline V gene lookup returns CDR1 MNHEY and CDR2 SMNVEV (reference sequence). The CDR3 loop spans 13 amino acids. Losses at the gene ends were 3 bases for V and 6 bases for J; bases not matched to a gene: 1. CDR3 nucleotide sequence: TGTGCCAGCAGTTTTGGACAGGGCAATGAGCAGTTCTTC. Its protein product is CASSFGQGNEQFF.